This T cell receptor beta chain is drawn from a study of a mutant IDH1 vaccine in newly diagnosed glioma. Produced via immunoSEQ multiplex PCR; TCRdb's table is partial and in-frame only. Of 80,000 to 100,000 clones listed, about 80% are singletons. Trimming removed 4 bases from V and 5 bases from J; junction bases left unmatched: 10. This CDR3 comprises 15 residues. Germline V gene data show CDR1 as SGHKS and CDR2 as YYEKEE (reference sequence). As for time point: baseline, week 1 (first vaccination visit). Treatment meaning: pre-vaccination baseline after standard-of-care therapy. V gene TRBV5-5 combines with J gene TRBJ2-5; 8 bases are shared with TRBD2. Sequences were derived from PBMCs, sampled from a glioma patient treated with radiotherapy, temozolomide or both. The receptor's source is a man in his forties or fifties with glioma. This CDR3 is CASSTEREYGETQYF. DNA for the CDR3: TGTGCCAGCAGCACGGAGCGGGAGTACGGGGAGACCCAGTACTTC.